These T cell receptor beta chains were read from a single sample in a study of siplizumab effects on memory and regulatory T cells. Measured with immunoSEQ multiplex PCR; TCRdb has only the in-frame clones, and not every one. The profile shows tens of thousands of clones, less than 85% of them singletons. Sequenced material: memory CD4+ T cells sorted from blood. These receptors were collected from a human donor in good health. Each CDR3 is given with its conserved first and last residue. The D gene is left open where the match is weak. Clone size is given for some rows only: seen once, a few or many times, or a class if the clone is expanded.

D gene: .
J gene: TRBJ1-2
clone size: once
V gene: TRBV7-9
CDR3 DNA: TGTGCCAGCAGCCAAACAGGGTTCTATGGCTACACCTTC
CDR3 protein: CASSQTGFYGYTF

D gene: .
J gene: TRBJ1-5
clone size: .
V gene: TRBV18
CDR3 DNA: TGTGCCAGCTCACCCCCTCGCCGGGAGAATCAGCCCCAGCATTTT
CDR3 protein: CASSPPRRENQPQHF

D gene: .
J gene: TRBJ1-6
clone size: .
V gene: TRBV5-1
CDR3 DNA: TGCGCCAGCAGCCCGACAGAAGATTCACCCCTCCACTTT
CDR3 protein: CASSPTEDSPLHF

D gene: .
J gene: TRBJ1-1
clone size: .
V gene: TRBV29-1
CDR3 DNA: TGCAGCGTTGCGTTCCGGAACACTGAAGCTTTCTTT
CDR3 protein: CSVAFRNTEAFF

D gene: .
J gene: TRBJ2-2
clone size: .
V gene: TRBV2
CDR3 DNA: TGTGCCAGCACGGTCTCGAACACCGGGGAGCTGTTTTTT
CDR3 protein: CASTVSNTGELFF

D gene: .
J gene: TRBJ1-2
clone size: .
V gene: TRBV2
CDR3 DNA: TGTGCCAGCAGTTCGGGGATTGGCTACACCTTC
CDR3 protein: CASSSGIGYTF

D gene: .
J gene: TRBJ2-5
clone size: .
V gene: TRBV9
CDR3 DNA: TGTGCCAGCAGCCCCGGAACAAGAACAGAGACCCAGTACTTC
CDR3 protein: CASSPGTRTETQYF

D gene: TRBD2
J gene: TRBJ2-5
clone size: .
V gene: TRBV5-1
CDR3 DNA: TGCGCCAGCAGCTTGGTCCCCCTAGCGGGAGGATCGTACCAAGAGACCCAGTACTTC
CDR3 protein: CASSLVPLAGGSYQETQYF

D gene: TRBD1
J gene: TRBJ1-2
clone size: .
V gene: TRBV18
CDR3 DNA: TGTGCCAGCTCAAGGACAGGGGCCCCTATAAATGGCTACACCTTC
CDR3 protein: CASSRTGAPINGYTF

D gene: TRBD2
J gene: TRBJ2-3
clone size: once
V gene: TRBV2
CDR3 DNA: TGTGCCAGCAGATCGGGACTAGCGGGAAACACAGATACGCAGTATTTT
CDR3 protein: CASRSGLAGNTDTQYF

D gene: TRBD2
J gene: TRBJ2-7
clone size: .
V gene: TRBV19
CDR3 DNA: TGTGCCAGTAGTACCCAACTAGCGGGTCTACCCTACGAGCAGTACTTC
CDR3 protein: CASSTQLAGLPYEQYF

D gene: .
J gene: TRBJ2-7
clone size: few
V gene: TRBV5-1
CDR3 DNA: TGCGCCAGCAGTCGATCCGGGCCCTCCTACGAGCAGTACTTC
CDR3 protein: CASSRSGPSYEQYF

D gene: .
J gene: TRBJ2-7
clone size: .
V gene: TRBV20-1
CDR3 DNA: TGCAGTGCCGGACCGACCGAGCAGTACTTC
CDR3 protein: CSAGPTEQYF

D gene: .
J gene: TRBJ1-5
clone size: .
V gene: TRBV2
CDR3 DNA: TGTGCCAGCAAGGGCAGGGATCAGCCCCAGCATTTT
CDR3 protein: CASKGRDQPQHF

D gene: TRBD1
J gene: TRBJ2-7
clone size: .
V gene: TRBV6-1
CDR3 DNA: TGTGCCAGCAGTCGGGACAGGGGTGCCTACGAGCAGTACTTC
CDR3 protein: CASSRDRGAYEQYF

D gene: .
J gene: TRBJ2-5
clone size: .
V gene: TRBV14
CDR3 DNA: TGTGCCAGCAGCCAAGTTTCTTGGGCCCAGTACTTC
CDR3 protein: CASSQVSWAQYF

D gene: TRBD2
J gene: TRBJ2-7
clone size: .
V gene: TRBV5-8
CDR3 DNA: TGTGCCAGCAGCCGACGGTTGAGGGGAGGGGACGAGCAGTACTTC
CDR3 protein: CASSRRLRGGDEQYF

D gene: TRBD1
J gene: TRBJ2-1
clone size: .
V gene: TRBV5-1
CDR3 DNA: TGCGCCAGCAGCACAGGACAGGGTGGACAGAGTGATGAGCAGTTCTTC
CDR3 protein: CASSTGQGGQSDEQFF

D gene: .
J gene: TRBJ1-1
clone size: .
V gene: TRBV11-1
CDR3 DNA: TGTGCCAGCAGCTTAATAAGGGTGAACACTGAAGCTTTCTTT
CDR3 protein: CASSLIRVNTEAFF

D gene: .
J gene: TRBJ2-1
clone size: .
V gene: TRBV28
CDR3 DNA: TGTGCCAGCAGTGATCCGCGGCGACCCTACAATGAGCAGTTCTTC
CDR3 protein: CASSDPRRPYNEQFF

D gene: TRBD1
J gene: TRBJ2-7
clone size: .
V gene: TRBV5-5
CDR3 DNA: TGTGCCAGCAGGACAGGGGAAGAGCAGTACTTC
CDR3 protein: CASRTGEEQYF

D gene: TRBD1
J gene: TRBJ2-7
clone size: .
V gene: TRBV10-3
CDR3 DNA: TGTGCCATCAGTGAACAATTGGGACAGGCCTCCTACGAGCAGTACTTC
CDR3 protein: CAISEQLGQASYEQYF

D gene: .
J gene: TRBJ1-5
clone size: .
V gene: TRBV6-6
CDR3 DNA: TGTGCCAGCAGTTACGGCGAGGATGTGCCCCAGCATTTT
CDR3 protein: CASSYGEDVPQHF

D gene: .
J gene: TRBJ2-1
clone size: .
V gene: TRBV7-3
CDR3 DNA: TGTGCCAGCAGCCCTCAGGCTAGTTCTTGGAATGAGCAGTTCTTC
CDR3 protein: CASSPQASSWNEQFF

D gene: TRBD1
J gene: TRBJ2-5
clone size: .
V gene: TRBV5-1
CDR3 DNA: TGCGCCAGCAGCTTGGCGACAGGGGGCGGGGAGACCCAGTACTTC
CDR3 protein: CASSLATGGGETQYF

D gene: TRBD2
J gene: TRBJ2-7
clone size: .
V gene: TRBV10-3
CDR3 DNA: TGTGCCATCGGGACCCTTAGCGGGGGCGATTCCTACGAGCAGTACTTC
CDR3 protein: CAIGTLSGGDSYEQYF

D gene: TRBD1
J gene: TRBJ1-6
clone size: .
V gene: TRBV11-2
CDR3 DNA: TGTGCCAGCAGCCCATGGACAGGCCCTAATTCACCCCTCCACTTT
CDR3 protein: CASSPWTGPNSPLHF

D gene: TRBD2
J gene: TRBJ2-7
clone size: .
V gene: TRBV6-5
CDR3 DNA: TGTGCCAGCAGGGCAACTAGCGCAAGTGGGTACGAGCAGTACTTC
CDR3 protein: CASRATSASGYEQYF

D gene: .
J gene: TRBJ2-1
clone size: .
V gene: TRBV11-1
CDR3 DNA: TGTGCCAGCAGCCCCACCCAAAATGAGCAGTTCTTC
CDR3 protein: CASSPTQNEQFF

D gene: .
J gene: TRBJ1-4
clone size: few
V gene: TRBV27
CDR3 DNA: TGTGCCAGCAGTTTGAGGGGCATTCGGTTGACTAATGAAAAACTGTTTTTT
CDR3 protein: CASSLRGIRLTNEKLFF

D gene: .
J gene: TRBJ1-5
clone size: .
V gene: TRBV5-6
CDR3 DNA: TGTGCCAGCAGCCGGAGAGTTCGGGGGGCCTCTAGCAATCAGCCCCAGCATTTT
CDR3 protein: CASSRRVRGASSNQPQHF

D gene: .
J gene: TRBJ1-4
clone size: once
V gene: TRBV19
CDR3 DNA: TGTGCCTGTGGGCAGGGCAGGGGAGAAAAACTGTTTTTT
CDR3 protein: CACGQGRGEKLFF

D gene: TRBD1
J gene: TRBJ2-7
clone size: few
V gene: TRBV9
CDR3 DNA: TGTGCCAGCAGCGTAGGCGGGACAGGCTTCTACGAGCAGTACTTC
CDR3 protein: CASSVGGTGFYEQYF

D gene: .
J gene: TRBJ2-3
clone size: .
V gene: TRBV25-1
CDR3 DNA: TGTGCCAGCACCCCAAACCTTGGTCCTAGCACAGATACGCAGTATTTT
CDR3 protein: CASTPNLGPSTDTQYF

D gene: TRBD1
J gene: TRBJ1-2
clone size: .
V gene: TRBV6-6
CDR3 DNA: TGTGCCAGCAGTTACCGGCAGGGGGCGGGTGGCTACACCTTC
CDR3 protein: CASSYRQGAGGYTF

D gene: .
J gene: TRBJ1-3
clone size: .
V gene: TRBV6-5
CDR3 DNA: TGTGCCAGCAGTCCCACCTCTGGAAACACCATATATTTT
CDR3 protein: CASSPTSGNTIYF

D gene: .
J gene: TRBJ2-3
clone size: .
V gene: TRBV7-2
CDR3 DNA: TGTGCCAGCAGCTCTTACTTGGGTACGCAGTATTTT
CDR3 protein: CASSSYLGTQYF

D gene: .
J gene: TRBJ2-3
clone size: .
V gene: TRBV7-9
CDR3 DNA: TGTGCCAGCAGCTCCTCCGGGAACAGAGGCACAGATACGCAGTATTTT
CDR3 protein: CASSSSGNRGTDTQYF

D gene: TRBD2
J gene: TRBJ2-5
clone size: .
V gene: TRBV7-2
CDR3 DNA: TGTGCCAGCAGCTTAGCGTCTAGCGGGAAAGAGACCCAGTACTTC
CDR3 protein: CASSLASSGKETQYF

D gene: TRBD1
J gene: TRBJ1-2
clone size: once
V gene: TRBV27
CDR3 DNA: TGTGCCAGCAGTTTGACAGGGGGAAAGTATGGCTACACCTTC
CDR3 protein: CASSLTGGKYGYTF

D gene: .
J gene: TRBJ2-1
clone size: .
V gene: TRBV18
CDR3 DNA: TGTGCCAGCTCATCCTCTTTTACCGATGAGCAGTTCTTC
CDR3 protein: CASSSSFTDEQFF

D gene: .
J gene: TRBJ1-2
clone size: .
V gene: TRBV5-1
CDR3 DNA: TGCGCCAGCGGGGAGGGTTTTGGCTACACCTTC
CDR3 protein: CASGEGFGYTF

D gene: .
J gene: TRBJ2-3
clone size: .
V gene: TRBV7-9
CDR3 DNA: TGTGCCAGCAGCTCCCGACTCACCACAGATACGCAGTATTTT
CDR3 protein: CASSSRLTTDTQYF

D gene: TRBD1
J gene: TRBJ2-1
clone size: .
V gene: TRBV10-3
CDR3 DNA: TGTGCCATCATGGGGACAGGGGGAGGTGGTGAGCAGTTCTTC
CDR3 protein: CAIMGTGGGGEQFF

D gene: .
J gene: TRBJ2-2
clone size: .
V gene: TRBV12-5
CDR3 DNA: TGTGCTAGTCTTCTACAGGGTCGGGAGCTGTTTTTT
CDR3 protein: CASLLQGRELFF

D gene: .
J gene: TRBJ2-1
clone size: .
V gene: TRBV5-1
CDR3 DNA: TGTGCCAGCAGCCCATTGACCTACGGGGGCAATGAGCAGTTCTTC
CDR3 protein: CASSPLTYGGNEQFF

D gene: .
J gene: TRBJ2-7
clone size: .
V gene: TRBV7-9
CDR3 DNA: TGTGCCAGCAGCCCCATAGTCGGCAGGGTTGGCGAGCAGTACTTC
CDR3 protein: CASSPIVGRVGEQYF

D gene: TRBD1
J gene: TRBJ1-2
clone size: .
V gene: TRBV19
CDR3 DNA: TGTGCCAGTAGTGAGACCATGGACAGGGGCTATGGCTACACCTTC
CDR3 protein: CASSETMDRGYGYTF

D gene: TRBD1
J gene: TRBJ2-1
clone size: .
V gene: TRBV9
CDR3 DNA: TGTGCCAGTGATATGGGGACAGGGGAGGTAGGTGAGCAGTTCTTC
CDR3 protein: CASDMGTGEVGEQFF

D gene: .
J gene: TRBJ2-7
clone size: .
V gene: TRBV6-1
CDR3 DNA: TGTGCCAGCAGTGCAGGTTACGAGCAGTACTTC
CDR3 protein: CASSAGYEQYF

D gene: .
J gene: TRBJ1-6
clone size: .
V gene: TRBV30
CDR3 DNA: TGTGCCTGGCGATCCCAGGGAGATTCACCCCTCCACTTT
CDR3 protein: CAWRSQGDSPLHF

D gene: TRBD1
J gene: TRBJ1-1
clone size: .
V gene: TRBV2
CDR3 DNA: TGTGCCAGCAGCCCCGACAGGGACACTGAAGCTTTCTTT
CDR3 protein: CASSPDRDTEAFF

D gene: .
J gene: TRBJ2-7
clone size: .
V gene: TRBV19
CDR3 DNA: TGTGCCAGTAGTATAACAGGTCGGTCTTCCTACGAGCAGTACTTC
CDR3 protein: CASSITGRSSYEQYF

D gene: .
J gene: TRBJ2-7
clone size: .
V gene: TRBV29-1
CDR3 DNA: TGCAGCGTTGAATTGCAGGGGCACTCCTACGAGCAGTACTTC
CDR3 protein: CSVELQGHSYEQYF

D gene: .
J gene: TRBJ2-1
clone size: .
V gene: TRBV29-1
CDR3 DNA: TGCAGCGGGGAGAATCGGATCGATGAGCAGTTCTTC
CDR3 protein: CSGENRIDEQFF

D gene: .
J gene: TRBJ1-2
clone size: .
V gene: TRBV5-4
CDR3 DNA: TGTGCCAGCAGCCCGGGAGGTGGGGAAAACTATGGCTACACCTTC
CDR3 protein: CASSPGGGENYGYTF